This T cell receptor (beta chain) was recovered during a study of post-analysis software for immune sequencing data. Findings and caveats of the study: Roughly 5 TRBV segments occurring more often in patients than controls included TRBV5-6, TRBV5-1 and TRBV20-1. People with multiple sclerosis had a significantly lower normalized Chao1 diversity than controls did.

This clonotype has only a few counts. Its antigen is undetermined. Trimming took off 5 bases at V and 9 bases at J, with 16 bases between the two ends. In germline, CDR1 is MNHEY, CDR2 SMNVEV (reference sequence). CDR3 length: 13 amino acids. cDNA libraries for TCR beta contained unique molecular identifiers. TCRdb fed the PCR reads into MiXCR, producing one record per CDR3 protein. The sample carries 450,000 to 650,000 distinct CDR3 sequences, 44% recorded once. J is TRBJ2-5 and V is TRBV27, with a possible D match to TRBD2 (6 bases). What was sequenced was blood. The TCR was taken from a girl between 10 and 17 years old with multiple sclerosis. The CDR3 DNA reads as TGTGCCAGCAGTCCGAAACAGCGCGGGGCCCAGTACTTC. Translating gives CASSPKQRGAQYF.